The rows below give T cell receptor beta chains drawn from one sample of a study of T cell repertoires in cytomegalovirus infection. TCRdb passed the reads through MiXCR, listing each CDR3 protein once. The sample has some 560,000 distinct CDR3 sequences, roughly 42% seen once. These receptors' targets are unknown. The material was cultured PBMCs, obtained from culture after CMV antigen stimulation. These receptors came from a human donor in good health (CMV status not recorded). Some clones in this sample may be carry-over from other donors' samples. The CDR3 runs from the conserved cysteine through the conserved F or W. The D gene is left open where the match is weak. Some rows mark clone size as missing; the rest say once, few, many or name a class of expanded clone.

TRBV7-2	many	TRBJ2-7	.	CASSSAGMGEQYF	TGTGCCAGCAGCTCCGCAGGGATGGGGGAGCAGTACTTC
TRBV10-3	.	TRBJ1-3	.	CAISESWGSGNTIYF	TGTGCCATCAGTGAGTCATGGGGTTCTGGAAACACCATATATTTT
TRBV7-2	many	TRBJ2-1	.	CASRQTSRNEQFF	TGTGCCAGCAGACAGACTAGTCGGAATGAGCAGTTCTTC
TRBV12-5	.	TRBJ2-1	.	CASGLPRGLGNEQFF	TGTGCTAGTGGTTTGCCCCGGGGACTGGGGAATGAGCAGTTCTTC
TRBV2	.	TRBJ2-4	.	CASSEVGAKNIQYF	TGTGCCAGCAGTGAGGTGGGGGCCAAAAACATTCAGTACTTC
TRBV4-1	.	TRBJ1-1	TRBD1	CASSQSYRGVSTEAFF	TGCGCCAGCAGCCAATCCTACAGGGGGGTGAGCACTGAAGCTTTCTTT
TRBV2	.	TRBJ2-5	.	CASSRQGSEETQYF	TGTGCCAGCAGTAGGCAGGGTTCAGAAGAGACCCAGTACTTC
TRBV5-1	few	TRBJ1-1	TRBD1	CASSPGTGSLNTEAFF	TGCGCCAGCAGCCCCGGGACAGGGTCGTTGAACACTGAAGCTTTCTTT
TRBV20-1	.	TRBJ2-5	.	CSARDPSGPLETQYF	TGCAGTGCTAGAGATCCCTCGGGCCCTCTGGAGACCCAGTACTTC
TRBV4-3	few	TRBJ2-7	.	CASSQGVVRLGGTDYTYEQYF	TGCGCCAGCAGCCAAGGGGTGGTGCGTTTAGGGGGTACAGACTATACATACGAGCAGTACTTC
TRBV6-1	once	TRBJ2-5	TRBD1	CASSRRQGFSETQYF	TGTGCCAGCAGCAGACGACAGGGGTTTTCGGAGACCCAGTACTTC